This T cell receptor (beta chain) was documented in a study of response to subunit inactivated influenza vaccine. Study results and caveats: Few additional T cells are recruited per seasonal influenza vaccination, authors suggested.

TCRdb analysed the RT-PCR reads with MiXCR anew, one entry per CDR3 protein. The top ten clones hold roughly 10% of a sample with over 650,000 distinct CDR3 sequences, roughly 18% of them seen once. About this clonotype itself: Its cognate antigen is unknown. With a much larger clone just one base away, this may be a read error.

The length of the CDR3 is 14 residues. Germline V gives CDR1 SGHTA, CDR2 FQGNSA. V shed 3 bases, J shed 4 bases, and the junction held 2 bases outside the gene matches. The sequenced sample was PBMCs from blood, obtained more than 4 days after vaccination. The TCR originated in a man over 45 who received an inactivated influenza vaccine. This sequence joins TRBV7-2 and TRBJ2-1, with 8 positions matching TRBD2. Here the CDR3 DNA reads TGTGCCAGCAGCTTTGGACTAGCTTACAATGAGCAGTTCTTC. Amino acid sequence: CASSFGLAYNEQFF.